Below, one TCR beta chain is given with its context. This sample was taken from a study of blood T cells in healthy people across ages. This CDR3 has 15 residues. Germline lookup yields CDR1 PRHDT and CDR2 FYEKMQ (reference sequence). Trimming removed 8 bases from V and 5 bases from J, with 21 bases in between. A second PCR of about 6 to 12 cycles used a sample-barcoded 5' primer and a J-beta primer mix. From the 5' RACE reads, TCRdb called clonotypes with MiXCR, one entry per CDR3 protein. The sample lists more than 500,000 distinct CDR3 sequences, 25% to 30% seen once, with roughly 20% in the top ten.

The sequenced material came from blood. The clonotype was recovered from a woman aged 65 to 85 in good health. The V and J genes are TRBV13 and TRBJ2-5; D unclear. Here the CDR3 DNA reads TGTGCCAGCGAGGTTGAAACAGATGGTTTGGAGACCCAGTACTTC. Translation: CASEVETDGLETQYF.